There are a few counts of the clone carrying this TCR beta chain. Its antigen is currently unknown. Each CDR3 protein gets one entry after TCRdb re-called the reads with MiXCR. In the table there are around 750,000 distinct CDR3 sequences, over 25% of which are singletons. The data were obtained in a study of T cell repertoires in cytomegalovirus infection. Study-level information: Indications of both CMV infection and matching HLA type were provided by public TCR beta signatures. Findings and caveats of the study: There were HLA-C-restricted CMV-specific TCR beta clonotypes dominating the ex vivo response.

V lost 6 bases, J lost 0 bases, and 15 bases lay in between. Per germline, CDR1 ENHRY and CDR2 SYGVKD. This CDR3 is built from 16 residues. V usage is TRBV10-3 and J usage is TRBJ1-3; D is unresolved. The sample consisted of cultured CD8+ T cells from PBMCs, taken from culture after CMV antigen stimulation. The receptor was isolated from a human donor in good health (CMV status not recorded). Some clones in this sample may be carry-over from other donors' samples. CDR3 DNA sequence: TGTGCCATCAGCTTCTACCGGGAGAGCTCTGGAAACACCATATATTTT. This translates into CAISFYRESSGNTIYF.